A selection of T cell receptor beta chains follows, all from one sample in a study of CD8 T cells in Susac syndrome. TCRdb analysed the immunoSEQ multiplex PCR reads with MiXCR anew, one entry per CDR3 protein. The sample contains 80,000 or so distinct CDR3 sequences, 95% to 96% of which appear only once. The sequencing input was CD8+ T cells from PBMCs. The origin of the receptors is a human donor with Susac syndrome. Both conserved end residues are part of each CDR3. The D gene is left open where the match is weak. Expanded clones get a size class; other rows say once, few or many, or leave the size out.

V gene	J gene	D gene	clone size	CDR3 protein	CDR3 DNA
TRBV5-1	TRBJ2-1	.	.	CASSLAAGLEQFF	TGCGCCAGCAGCTTGGCCGCAGGGTTGGAGCAGTTCTTC
TRBV6-5	TRBJ2-3	.	.	CASSYSRPDTQYF	TGTGCCAGCAGTTACTCCCGTCCAGATACGCAGTATTTT
TRBV27	TRBJ2-7	TRBD2	.	CASRAGIPGEQYF	TGTGCCTCGAGAGCGGGAATACCGGGGGAGCAGTACTTC
TRBV20-1	TRBJ2-1	TRBD2	.	CSAGGLAVAEQFF	TGCAGTGCGGGGGGACTAGCGGTTGCCGAGCAGTTCTTC
TRBV7-9	TRBJ1-5	.	.	CASSLGAGNQPQHF	TGTGCCAGCAGCTTAGGAGCAGGTAATCAGCCCCAGCATTTT
TRBV27	TRBJ2-6	TRBD2	.	CASSLWASGPFSGANVLTF	TGTGCCAGCAGTTTATGGGCTAGCGGGCCTTTCTCTGGGGCCAACGTCCTGACTTTC
TRBV4-3	TRBJ1-2	.	.	CASSQDHVGSPLNYGYTF	TGCGCCAGCAGCCAAGACCACGTGGGGAGTCCCCTAAACTATGGCTACACCTTC
TRBV9	TRBJ2-6	TRBD2	.	CASSTGLAGATNVLTF	TGTGCCAGCAGCACAGGACTAGCGGGAGCAACCAACGTCCTGACTTTC
TRBV9	TRBJ2-1	TRBD1	.	CASSVAGGDHNEQFF	TGTGCCAGCAGCGTGGCAGGGGGTGACCACAATGAGCAGTTCTTC
TRBV3-1	TRBJ2-6	.	.	CASSPSRSGANVLTF	TGTGCCAGCAGCCCCAGTCGCTCTGGGGCCAACGTCCTGACTTTC
TRBV5-1	TRBJ2-3	TRBD1	.	CASSLPDRGSTDTQYF	TGCGCCAGCAGCTTGCCGGACAGGGGGAGCACAGATACGCAGTATTTT
TRBV20-1	TRBJ2-7	TRBD2	.	CSARGEREHHEQYF	TGCAGTGCTAGGGGGGAGCGGGAGCACCACGAGCAGTACTTC
TRBV2	TRBJ2-7	TRBD1	.	CASSTTPDRGDEQYF	TGTGCCAGCAGTACAACTCCGGACAGGGGAGACGAGCAGTACTTC
TRBV29-1	TRBJ1-1	.	.	CSVEGAEYSVNTEAFF	TGCAGCGTTGAAGGGGCGGAGTACAGTGTGAACACTGAAGCTTTCTTT
TRBV4-3	TRBJ2-7	.	.	CASSQDPTGYEQYF	TGCGCCAGCAGCCAAGACCCCACAGGGTACGAGCAGTACTTC
TRBV27	TRBJ1-1	.	.	CASRGENTEAFF	TGTGCCAGCAGGGGCGAGAACACTGAAGCTTTCTTT
TRBV7-8	TRBJ1-5	.	.	CASSRRGAGYQPQHF	TGTGCCAGCAGTAGACGAGGGGCGGGGTATCAGCCCCAGCATTTT
TRBV3-1	TRBJ2-1	.	.	CASSAKSRVHEQFF	TGTGCCAGCAGCGCCAAGTCAAGGGTACATGAGCAGTTCTTC
TRBV5-1	TRBJ2-1	TRBD2	.	CASSYLADLPAPYNEQFF	TGCGCCAGCAGCTACCTAGCGGACCTCCCGGCCCCCTACAATGAGCAGTTCTTC
TRBV11-2	TRBJ2-7	TRBD1	.	CASSTGTGGFEQYF	TGTGCCAGCAGCACTGGGACAGGAGGATTCGAGCAGTACTTC
TRBV15	TRBJ2-6	.	.	CATSGYSVTAGANVLTF	TGTGCCACCAGCGGCTATAGTGTCACGGCTGGGGCCAACGTCCTGACTTTC
TRBV4-2	TRBJ2-7	.	.	CASRPAGTYEQYF	TGTGCCAGCCGCCCCGCGGGCACATACGAGCAGTACTTC
TRBV2	TRBJ1-2	.	.	CASSESIGGGKDGYTF	TGTGCCAGCAGTGAGTCAATCGGCGGGGGAAAAGATGGCTACACCTTC
TRBV20-1	TRBJ1-4	.	once	CSAFSNEKLFF	TGCAGTGCTTTCTCGAATGAAAAACTGTTTTTT
TRBV20-1	TRBJ1-4	TRBD1	.	CSARVQGQGNIRRPTNEKLFF	TGCAGTGCTAGGGTACAGGGACAGGGGAATATCCGTCGACCAACTAATGAAAAACTGTTTTTT
TRBV7-9	TRBJ1-5	.	.	CSSGSGVGQPQHF	TGTTCCAGCGGATCAGGGGTCGGTCAGCCCCAGCATTTT
TRBV20-1	TRBJ2-7	TRBD2	.	CSARPIPHSGRVPYEQYF	TGCAGTGCTAGGCCTATCCCGCACAGCGGGAGGGTCCCCTACGAGCAGTACTTC
TRBV2	TRBJ2-4	.	.	CASSEKYF	TGTGCCAGCAGTGAAAAGTACTTC
TRBV28	TRBJ1-5	.	.	CASSLGFNQPQHF	TGTGCCAGCAGTTTGGGCTTCAATCAGCCCCAGCATTTT
TRBV15	TRBJ2-5	TRBD2	.	CATSLPAGGRSETQYF	TGTGCCACCAGCTTACCGGCGGGAGGGCGGAGTGAGACCCAGTACTTC
TRBV7-6	TRBJ2-1	.	.	CASSLEVSYNEQFF	TGTGCCAGCAGCTTGGAGGTTTCCTACAATGAGCAGTTCTTC
TRBV4-3	TRBJ2-5	.	.	CASSQDFPGEYQETQYF	TGCGCCAGCAGCCAAGATTTTCCCGGAGAGTACCAAGAGACCCAGTACTTC
TRBV20-1	TRBJ2-3	TRBD2	.	CSARDKGPSGRARDTQYF	TGCAGTGCTAGAGATAAGGGCCCTAGCGGGAGGGCCAGAGATACGCAGTATTTT
TRBV5-6	TRBJ1-5	TRBD1	.	CASEGQGQPQHF	TGTGCCAGCGAGGGACAGGGCCAGCCCCAGCATTTT
TRBV6-5	TRBJ1-1	.	.	CASSYRQGGTEAFF	TGTGCCAGCAGTTACCGACAAGGGGGCACTGAAGCTTTCTTT
TRBV20-1	TRBJ1-2	.	.	CSARDKGTGVFYGYTF	TGCAGTGCTAGAGACAAAGGCACAGGAGTTTTTTATGGCTACACCTTC
TRBV6-2/TRBV6-3	TRBJ2-5	TRBD2	.	CASSGLAEIQETQYF	TGTGCCAGCTCGGGACTAGCGGAAATCCAAGAGACCCAGTACTTC
TRBV29-1	TRBJ2-5	.	.	CSVARQDQETQYF	TGCAGCGTTGCAAGACAGGACCAAGAGACCCAGTACTTC
TRBV3-1	TRBJ1-2	.	.	CASSQEGASSGGYTF	TGTGCCAGCAGCCAAGAGGGGGCGTCCTCGGGGGGCTACACCTTC
TRBV25-1	TRBJ2-7	.	.	CASSISYEQYF	TGTGCCAGCAGTATTAGCTACGAGCAGTACTTC
TRBV29-1	TRBJ2-7	TRBD1	.	CSVEGGQGPGEDEQYF	TGCAGCGTTGAAGGGGGACAGGGTCCAGGGGAAGACGAGCAGTACTTC
TRBV29-1	TRBJ2-6	.	.	CSVRARDSGANVLTF	.
TRBV7-6	TRBJ1-5	.	.	CASRPLNQPQHF	TGTGCCAGCAGACCCTTAAATCAGCCCCAGCATTTT
TRBV9	TRBJ1-2	.	.	CASSVSQGPTMGYTF	TGTGCCAGCAGCGTATCCCAGGGGCCCACTATGGGCTACACCTTC
TRBV15	TRBJ1-5	.	.	CATSRDRGYNQPQHF	TGTGCCACCAGCAGAGATCGCGGATACAATCAGCCCCAGCATTTT
TRBV6-5	TRBJ2-7	.	few	CASSYARDQTYEQYF	TGTGCCAGCAGTTACGCGAGGGATCAAACCTACGAGCAGTACTTC
TRBV20-1	TRBJ1-1	.	.	CSARDTGRAFF	TGCAGTGCTAGAGACACAGGACGGGCTTTCTTT
TRBV30	TRBJ1-2	TRBD1	.	CAWSVRGGGGYGYTF	TGTGCCTGGAGTGTACGAGGGGGCGGAGGCTATGGCTACACCTTC
TRBV7-8	TRBJ1-2	.	.	CASSFGAGKGVGYTF	TGTGCCAGCAGCTTCGGCGCAGGGAAGGGGGTTGGCTACACCTTC
TRBV29-1	TRBJ2-1	TRBD2	.	CSVDGTSGKSSYNEQFF	TGCAGCGTTGATGGGACTAGCGGAAAGAGCTCCTACAATGAGCAGTTCTTC